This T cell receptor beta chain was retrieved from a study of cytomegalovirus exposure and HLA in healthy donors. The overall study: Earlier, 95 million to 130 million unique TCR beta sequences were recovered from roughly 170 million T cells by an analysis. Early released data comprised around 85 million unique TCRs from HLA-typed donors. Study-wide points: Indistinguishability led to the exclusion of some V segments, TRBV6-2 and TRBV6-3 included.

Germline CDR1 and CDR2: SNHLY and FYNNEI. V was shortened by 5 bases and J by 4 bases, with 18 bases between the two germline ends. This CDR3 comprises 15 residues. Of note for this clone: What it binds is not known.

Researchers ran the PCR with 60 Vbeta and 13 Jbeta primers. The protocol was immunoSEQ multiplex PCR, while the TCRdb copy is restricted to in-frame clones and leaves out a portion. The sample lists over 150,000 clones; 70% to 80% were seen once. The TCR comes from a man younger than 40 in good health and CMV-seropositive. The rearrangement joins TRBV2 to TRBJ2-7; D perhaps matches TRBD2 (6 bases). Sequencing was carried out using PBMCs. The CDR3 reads CASSTTGTSGYEQYF. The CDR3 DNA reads TGTGCCAGCAGTACCACCGGGACTTCTGGGTACGAGCAGTACTTC.